A selection of T cell receptor beta chains follows, all from one sample in a study of T-cell memory formation after mild COVID-19. TCRdb ran MiXCR on the 5' RACE reads and lists one entry per CDR3 protein. The sample consists of approximately 440,000 distinct CDR3 sequences, over 15% of them appearing once. Sequences were obtained from PBMCs or a T cell subset sorted from them (not recorded which). The receptors derive from an adult woman who had mild COVID-19 (a few samples of this study predate the infection). Cell type and time point are not known. CDR3s include the opening cysteine and the closing phenylalanine or tryptophan. The D gene is left open where the match is weak. Only some rows state a clone size, as once, few, many or a class for expanded clones.

>TRBV9|17|NA|TRBJ1-2|NA
TGTGCCAGCAGCGTAGGGCCAGAATCCCCCATTAACTATGGCTACACCTTC
CASSVGPESPINYGYTF
>TRBV2|14|TRBD1|TRBJ2-7|NA
TGTGCCAGCAGTTGGGACAGCCCTTCCTACGAGCAGTACTTC
CASSWDSPSYEQYF
>TRBV6-1|14|TRBD2|TRBJ2-7|few
TGTGCCAGCAGCCAGCGGGGGAGGTCCTACGAGCAGTACTTC
CASSQRGRSYEQYF
>TRBV15|20|NA|TRBJ2-3|few
TGTGCCACCAGCAGAGGTTCAATTAGTAGTGGGCCCATGGACACAGATACGCAGTATTTT
CATSRGSISSGPMDTDTQYF
>TRBV6-5|13|NA|TRBJ2-7|many
TGTGCCACCAGACCCCCGGGCTCCTACGAGCAGTACTTC
CATRPPGSYEQYF
>TRBV20-1|18|TRBD1|TRBJ1-2|NA
TGCAGTGCTACGACCCCACCCCAGGACAGGGGGTTTCACTATGGCTACACCTTC
CSATTPPQDRGFHYGYTF
>TRBV6-2/TRBV6-3|12|NA|TRBJ2-7|NA
TGTGCCAGCAGTTCCTGGTACAACGAGCAGTACTTC
CASSSWYNEQYF
>TRBV6-2/TRBV6-3|15|TRBD2|TRBJ2-7|NA
TGTGCCAGCAGTTACTCTGGACTAGTTGTCTCCGAGCAGTACTTC
CASSYSGLVVSEQYF
>TRBV12-3/TRBV12-4|16|NA|TRBJ2-4|NA
TGTGCCAGCAGCCGCCCTGTTCCGGGAGCCAAAAACATTCAGTACTTC
CASSRPVPGAKNIQYF
>TRBV5-1|15|NA|TRBJ2-3|few
TGCGCCAGCAGCTTGGCCGTAGCGGTGACAGATACGCAGTATTTT
CASSLAVAVTDTQYF
>TRBV5-1|16|TRBD1|TRBJ1-1|few
TGCGCCAGCAGCTTGCAGGCGGGACAGGCGAACACTGAAGCTTTCTTT
CASSLQAGQANTEAFF
>TRBV7-7|14|NA|TRBJ2-5|NA
TGTGCTAGCAGCTTGGAGACTAACCAAGAGACCCAGTACTTC
CASSLETNQETQYF
>TRBV12-3/TRBV12-4|16|NA|TRBJ1-4|many
TGTGCCAGCACCCTAAGCAGGGGAACCTCAACCGAAAAACTGTTTTTT
CASTLSRGTSTEKLFF
>TRBV20-1|14|NA|TRBJ1-5|few
TGCAGTGCTAGAGAGTTGGGAAGCAATCAGCCCCAGCATTTT
CSARELGSNQPQHF
>TRBV4-2|13|NA|TRBJ2-3|NA
TGTGCCAGCAGCCAAGTCCGCACAGATACGCAGTATTTT
CASSQVRTDTQYF
>TRBV3-1|13|NA|TRBJ1-2|NA
TGTGCCAGCAGCCAAGGGTACGGGGGAGGCTACACCTTC
CASSQGYGGGYTF
>TRBV27|13|NA|TRBJ2-7|few
TGTGCCAGCAGAATAACAGGGTCCTACGAGCAGTACTTC
CASRITGSYEQYF
>TRBV4-3|15|NA|TRBJ2-7|NA
TGCGCCAGCAGCCAAGATGAATGGAGACCCTACGAGCAGTACTTC
CASSQDEWRPYEQYF
>TRBV6-2/TRBV6-3|14|NA|TRBJ2-7|NA
TGTGCCAGTTCTGCGGGGAATCCCTCAAGCGAGCAGTACTTC
CASSAGNPSSEQYF
>TRBV24-1|17|TRBD2|TRBJ2-3|many
TGTGCCACCAGTGACCAACGACTAGCGGGAGTTACAGATACGCAGTATTTT
CATSDQRLAGVTDTQYF
>TRBV20-1|15|TRBD2|TRBJ2-5|few
TGCAGTGCCCGCACCACTAGCGGTTACCAAGAGACCCAGTACTTC
CSARTTSGYQETQYF
>TRBV4-3|14|NA|TRBJ2-1|few
TGCGCCAGCAGCCAAGACCGAGTGTACAATGAGCAGTTCTTC
CASSQDRVYNEQFF
>TRBV6-6|14|TRBD1|TRBJ2-7|few
TGTGCCAGCAGTTACGGGACAGGGGGCTACGAGCAGTACTTC
CASSYGTGGYEQYF
>TRBV20-1|15|TRBD2|TRBJ2-7|NA
TGCAGTGCTCTAGACGGGGGACTAGTGCTCTACGAGCAGTACTTC
CSALDGGLVLYEQYF
>TRBV10-3|14|TRBD1|TRBJ2-6|few
TGTGCCATCAGTGAGTCAGGGACAGTCAACGTCCTGACTTTC
CAISESGTVNVLTF
>TRBV24-1|14|TRBD1|TRBJ2-2|many
TGTGCCACCAGTGAACAGGGGTGGACCGGGGAGCTGTTTTTT
CATSEQGWTGELFF
>TRBV7-9|12|NA|TRBJ1-6|few
TGTGCCAGCAGCTTAGAGGCAGGCCAACTCCACTTT
CASSLEAGQLHF
>TRBV24-1|14|NA|TRBJ2-2|once
TGTGCCACCAGTGAACTAGACGACACCGGGGAGCTGTTTTTT
CATSELDDTGELFF
>TRBV20-1|11|NA|TRBJ2-5|few
TGCAGTGCCGAGTACCAAGAGACCCAGTACTTC
CSAEYQETQYF
>TRBV24-1|13|NA|TRBJ2-5|few
TGTGCCACCAGTGATTCCCTGATGGAGACCCAGTACTTC
CATSDSLMETQYF
>TRBV5-1|15|TRBD2|TRBJ2-3|NA
TGCGCCAGCAGCTACACGCCTAGCGGGAGAGATACGCAGTATTTT
CASSYTPSGRDTQYF
>TRBV7-9|15|NA|TRBJ2-7|NA
TGTGCCAGCATGCCAACCCCGGACAGCCCGTACGAGCAGTACTTC
CASMPTPDSPYEQYF
>TRBV5-1|15|NA|TRBJ2-5|many
TGCGCCAGCAGCAGCGGACAGTTTAGGGAAGAGACCCAGTACTTC
CASSSGQFREETQYF
>TRBV2|17|NA|TRBJ2-1|NA
TGTGCCAGCAGTGAAGCTCCAGGGAGGGGGCGCTGGAATGAGCAGTTCTTC
CASSEAPGRGRWNEQFF
>TRBV7-3|22|TRBD2|TRBJ2-2|many
TGTGCCAGCAGCCCAATGGGGCTGAGGACTAGCGGAGCACCCAGCAACACCGGGGAGCTGTTTTTT
CASSPMGLRTSGAPSNTGELFF
>TRBV20-1|12|NA|TRBJ1-5|NA
TGCAGTGCTAGGGGACTAGATCAGCCCCAGCATTTT
CSARGLDQPQHF
>TRBV15|13|NA|TRBJ2-7|few
TGTGCCACCAGCAGTGGACTATTCTACGAGCAGTACTTC
CATSSGLFYEQYF
>TRBV29-1|12|NA|TRBJ1-1|NA
TGCAGCGTCCACCGGGGTAACACTGAAGCTTTCTTT
CSVHRGNTEAFF
>TRBV15|16|TRBD1|TRBJ2-1|few
TGTGCCACCAGCAGAGGGAAGGGACAGACGAGCAATGAGCAGTTCTTC
CATSRGKGQTSNEQFF